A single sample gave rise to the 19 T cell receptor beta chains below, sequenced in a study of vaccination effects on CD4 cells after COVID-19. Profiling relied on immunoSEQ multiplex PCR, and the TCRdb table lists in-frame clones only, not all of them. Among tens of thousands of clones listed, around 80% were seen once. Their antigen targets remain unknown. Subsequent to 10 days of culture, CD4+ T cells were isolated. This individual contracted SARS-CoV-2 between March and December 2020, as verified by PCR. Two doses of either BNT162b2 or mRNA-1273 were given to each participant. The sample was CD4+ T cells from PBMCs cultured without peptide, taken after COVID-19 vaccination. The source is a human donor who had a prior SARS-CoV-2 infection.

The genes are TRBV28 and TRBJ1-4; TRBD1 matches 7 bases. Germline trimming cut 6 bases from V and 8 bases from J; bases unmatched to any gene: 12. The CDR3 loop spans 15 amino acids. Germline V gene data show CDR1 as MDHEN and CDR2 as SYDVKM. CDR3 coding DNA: TGTGCCAGCAGCCCCGTGGCAGGGGGGGCGGAAAAACTGTTTTTT. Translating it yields CASSPVAGGAEKLFF.

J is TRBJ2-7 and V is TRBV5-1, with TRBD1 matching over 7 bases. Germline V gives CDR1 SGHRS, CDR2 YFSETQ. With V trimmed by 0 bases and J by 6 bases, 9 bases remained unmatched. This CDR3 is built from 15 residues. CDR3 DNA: TGCGCCAGCAGCTTGGGAACCGCGACAGGGCGCGAGCAGTACTTC. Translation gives CASSLGTATGREQYF.

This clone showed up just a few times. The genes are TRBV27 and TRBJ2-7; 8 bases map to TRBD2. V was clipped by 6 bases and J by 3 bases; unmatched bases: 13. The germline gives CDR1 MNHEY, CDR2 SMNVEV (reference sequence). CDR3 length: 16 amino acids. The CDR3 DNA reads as TGTGCCAGCAGACGGGAGGCTAGCGGGCGAAACTACGAGCAGTACTTC. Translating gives CASRREASGRNYEQYF.

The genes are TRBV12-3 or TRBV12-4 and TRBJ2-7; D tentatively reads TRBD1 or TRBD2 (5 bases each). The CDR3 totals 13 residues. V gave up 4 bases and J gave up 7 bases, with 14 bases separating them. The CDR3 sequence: CASSWTQSGEQYF. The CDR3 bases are TGTGCCAGCAGTTGGACACAGTCGGGAGAGCAGTACTTC.

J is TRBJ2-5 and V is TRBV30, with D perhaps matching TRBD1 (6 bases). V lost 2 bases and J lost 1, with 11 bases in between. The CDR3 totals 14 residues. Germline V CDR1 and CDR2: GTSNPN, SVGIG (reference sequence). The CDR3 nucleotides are TGTGCCTGGAGTATACAGGGCGCCCAAGAGACCCAGTACTTC. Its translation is CAWSIQGAQETQYF.

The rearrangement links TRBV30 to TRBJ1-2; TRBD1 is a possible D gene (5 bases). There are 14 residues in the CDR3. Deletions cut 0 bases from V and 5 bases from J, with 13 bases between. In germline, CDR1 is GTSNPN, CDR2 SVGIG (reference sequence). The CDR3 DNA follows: TGTGCCTGGAGTGTACTTGACAGTACGTATGGCTACACCTTC. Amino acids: CAWSVLDSTYGYTF.

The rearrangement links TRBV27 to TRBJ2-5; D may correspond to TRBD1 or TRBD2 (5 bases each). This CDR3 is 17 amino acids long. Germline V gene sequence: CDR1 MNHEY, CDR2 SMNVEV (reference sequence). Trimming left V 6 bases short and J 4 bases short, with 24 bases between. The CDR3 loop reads CASSTRDWGIYRETQYF. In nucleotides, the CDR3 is TGTGCCAGCAGCACCCGAGATTGGGGGATTTATCGAGAGACCCAGTACTTC.

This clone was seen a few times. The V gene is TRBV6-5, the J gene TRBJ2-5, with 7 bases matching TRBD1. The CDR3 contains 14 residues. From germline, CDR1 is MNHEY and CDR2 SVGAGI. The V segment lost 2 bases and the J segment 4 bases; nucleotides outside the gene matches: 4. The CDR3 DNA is TGTGCCAGCAGTTACGACAGGGTGGGAGAGACCCAGTACTTC. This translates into CASSYDRVGETQYF.

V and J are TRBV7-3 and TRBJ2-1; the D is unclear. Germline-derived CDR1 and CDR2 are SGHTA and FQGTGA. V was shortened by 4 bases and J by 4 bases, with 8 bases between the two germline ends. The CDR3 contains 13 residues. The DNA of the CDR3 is TGTGCCAGCAGCTCCTCCCAATACAATGAGCAGTTCTTC. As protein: CASSSSQYNEQFF. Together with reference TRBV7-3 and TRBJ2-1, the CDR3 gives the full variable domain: GAGVSQTPSNKVTEKGKYVELRCDPISGHTALYWYRQSLGQGPEFLIYFQGTGAADDSGLPNDRFFAVRPEGSVSTLKIQRTERGDSAVYLCASSSSQYNEQFFGPGTRLTVL.

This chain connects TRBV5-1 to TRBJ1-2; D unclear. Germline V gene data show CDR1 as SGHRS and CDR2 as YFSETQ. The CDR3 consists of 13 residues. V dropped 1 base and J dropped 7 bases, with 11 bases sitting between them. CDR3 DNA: TGCGCCAGCAGCTTGTCCGAAGGTGGTGGCTACACCTTC. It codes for CASSLSEGGGYTF.

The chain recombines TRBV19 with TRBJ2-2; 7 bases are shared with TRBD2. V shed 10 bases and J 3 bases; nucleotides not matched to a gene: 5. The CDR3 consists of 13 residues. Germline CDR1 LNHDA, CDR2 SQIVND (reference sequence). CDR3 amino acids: CANGGGDTGELFF. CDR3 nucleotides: TGTGCCAATGGGGGAGGGGACACCGGGGAGCTGTTTTTT.

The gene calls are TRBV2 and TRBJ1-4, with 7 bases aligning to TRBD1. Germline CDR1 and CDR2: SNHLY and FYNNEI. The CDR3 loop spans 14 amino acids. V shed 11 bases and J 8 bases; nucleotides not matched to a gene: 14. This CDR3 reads CAGQLTGQGEKLFF. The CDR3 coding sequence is TGTGCCGGCCAACTGACAGGGCAGGGCGAAAAACTGTTTTTT.

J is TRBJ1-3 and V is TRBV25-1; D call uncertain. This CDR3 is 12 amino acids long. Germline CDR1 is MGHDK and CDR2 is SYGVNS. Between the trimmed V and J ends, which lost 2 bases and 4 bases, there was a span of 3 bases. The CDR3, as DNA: TGTGCCAGCAGTGAAAGGGGAAACACCATATATTTT. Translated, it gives CASSERGNTIYF.

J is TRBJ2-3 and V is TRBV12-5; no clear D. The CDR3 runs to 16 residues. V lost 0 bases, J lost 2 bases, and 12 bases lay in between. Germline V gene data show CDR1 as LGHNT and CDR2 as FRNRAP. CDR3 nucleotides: TGTGCTAGTGGTTTGGTATACCAACGAACCACAGATACGCAGTATTTT. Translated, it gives CASGLVYQRTTDTQYF.

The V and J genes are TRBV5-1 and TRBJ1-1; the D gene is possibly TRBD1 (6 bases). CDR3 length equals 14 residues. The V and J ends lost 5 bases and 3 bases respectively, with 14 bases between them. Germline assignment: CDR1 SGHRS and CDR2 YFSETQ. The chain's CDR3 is CASSFQTGDTEAFF. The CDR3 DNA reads TGCGCCAGCAGTTTTCAGACAGGAGACACTGAAGCTTTCTTT.

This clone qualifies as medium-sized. CDR3 protein: CASRAGQANTEAFF. CDR3 DNA: TGTGCCAGCAGAGCAGGACAAGCGAACACTGAAGCTTTCTTT. The chain uses TRBV7-9 and TRBJ1-1, with a tentative D call TRBD1 (5 bases). Per the germline V gene, CDR1 is SEHNR and CDR2 is FQNEAQ (reference sequence). With 6 bases removed from V and 1 base from J, the gap between germline ends came to 12 bases. This CDR3 spans 14 amino acids.

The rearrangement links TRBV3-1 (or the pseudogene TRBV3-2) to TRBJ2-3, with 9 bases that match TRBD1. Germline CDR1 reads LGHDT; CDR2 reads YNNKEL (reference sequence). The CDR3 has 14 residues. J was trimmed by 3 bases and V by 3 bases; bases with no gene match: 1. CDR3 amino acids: CASSHGTGTDTQYF. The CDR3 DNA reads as TGTGCCAGCAGCCATGGGACAGGGACAGATACGCAGTATTTT.

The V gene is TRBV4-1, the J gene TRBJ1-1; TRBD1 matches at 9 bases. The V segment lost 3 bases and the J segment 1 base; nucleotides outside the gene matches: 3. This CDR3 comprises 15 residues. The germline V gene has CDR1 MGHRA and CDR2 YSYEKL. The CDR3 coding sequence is TGCGCCAGCAGCCATCTGGACAGGGGGAACACTGAAGCTTTCTTT. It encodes CASSHLDRGNTEAFF.

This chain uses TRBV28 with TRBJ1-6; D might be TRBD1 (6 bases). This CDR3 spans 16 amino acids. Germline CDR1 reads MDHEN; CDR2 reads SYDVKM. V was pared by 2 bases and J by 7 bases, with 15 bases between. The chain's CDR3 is CASSLTLGGRNSPLHF. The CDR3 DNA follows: TGTGCCAGCAGTTTAACCCTCGGGGGGCGAAATTCACCCCTCCACTTT.